The 14 T cell receptor beta chains in this list originate from one sample, sequenced in a study of CD8 T cells in ankylosing spondylitis. One entry per CDR3 protein, called by TCRdb with MiXCR from the 5' RACE reads. The sample shows under 150,000 distinct CDR3 sequences, about an eighth of them seen only once. Material for sequencing was blood, either unsorted or a sorted T cell fraction (not recorded which). The receptors derive from a female donor with ankylosing spondylitis or in good health (not recorded which).

Note on this clonotype: Given a much more abundant clone one base away, this may be a read error. V gene TRBV18 combines with J gene TRBJ2-1; the match to TRBD2 covers 7 bases. The CDR3 sequence is 14 residues long. Germline CDR1 KGHSH, CDR2 LQKENI. CDR3 amino acids: CTSSPTGGSNEQFF. The DNA of the CDR3 is TGTACCAGCTCACCCACCGGGGGGTCCAATGAGCAGTTCTTC.

This clonotype appeared many times. The chain joins TRBV5-1 to TRBJ2-7; the match to TRBD1 covers 8 bases. This CDR3 contains 14 residues. Trimming took 4 bases from V and 4 from J; bases not matched to a gene: 7. The germline V gene encodes CDR1 SGHRS and CDR2 YFSETQ. The CDR3, as DNA: TGCGCCAGCAGCCCGACGACAGGGGCATACGAGCAGTACTTC. As protein: CASSPTTGAYEQYF.

This clonotype was observed many times. The CDR3 sequence: CASSLEADNQPQHF. CDR3 coding DNA: TGCGCCAGCAGCTTGGAGGCAGATAATCAGCCCCAGCATTTT. This chain links TRBV5-1 with TRBJ1-5; D ambiguous. Trimming cost V 0 bases and J 4 bases, with 8 bases left between them. Germline V gene sequence: CDR1 SGHRS, CDR2 YFSETQ. The CDR3 has 14 amino acids.

The V gene is TRBV7-2, the J gene TRBJ1-2; D is undetermined. The ends were cut back, 3 bases at V and 6 bases at J, with 20 bases in the middle. This CDR3 contains 16 residues. Germline V gives CDR1 SGHTA, CDR2 FQGNSA. CDR3 sequence (DNA): TGTGCCAGCAGCTTGCTGACGTACCCAAGCCTGCATGGCTACACCTTC. Protein: CASSLLTYPSLHGYTF.

This clonotype was counted many times. The chain joins TRBV7-6 to TRBJ2-5; TRBD1 is a possible D gene (5 bases). With 1 base removed from V and 2 bases from J, the gap between germline ends came to 11 bases. The CDR3 length is 15 residues. From germline, CDR1 is SGHVS and CDR2 FNYEAQ. The CDR3 is CASSLVPGYQETQYF. In nucleotides, the CDR3 is TGTGCCAGCAGCTTAGTCCCAGGGTATCAAGAGACCCAGTACTTC.

This clonotype was recorded at least ten times. This rearrangement joins TRBV27 to TRBJ1-6; D perhaps matches TRBD1 (5 bases). V was cut by 3 bases and J by 8 bases, with 11 bases left in between. Germline CDR1 is MNHEY and CDR2 is SMNVEV (reference sequence). CDR3 length: 14 amino acids. In DNA form, the CDR3 reads TGTGCCAGCAGTTTGGGCGGGACCTATTCACCCCTCCACTTT. Translated: CASSLGGTYSPLHF.

There are many counts of this clonotype. The V gene is TRBV12-3 or TRBV12-4, the J gene TRBJ2-3; D remains unclear. V dropped 8 bases and J dropped 4 bases, with 10 bases sitting between them. This CDR3 spans 12 amino acids. The CDR3 nucleotides read TGTGCCAGCCGACTCTCGGCAGATACGCAGTATTTT. Translated: CASRLSADTQYF.

About this clonotype itself: One end of the junction does not line up with germline, which may come from a read error. This chain joins TRBV3-1 and TRBJ2-4, with D possibly called TRBD1 or TRBD2 (6 bases each). From germline, CDR1 is LGHDT and CDR2 YNNKEL (reference sequence). The CDR3 spans 17 residues. Here the CDR3 reads CASGQDLGGLAKNIQYF. DNA of the CDR3: TGTGCCAGCGGCCAAGATCTAGGGGGGCTAGCCAAAAACATTCAGTACTTC.

This clonotype has a count of ten or more. J is TRBJ1-1 and V is TRBV5-6, with 7 bases aligning to TRBD1. This CDR3 is 12 amino acids long. Trimming at V came to 4 bases and at J to 5 bases, leaving 2 bases not matched to a gene. CDR1 SGHDT and CDR2 YYEEEE come from the germline V gene. The CDR3 is CASSQQGTEAFF. In DNA form, the CDR3 reads TGTGCCAGCAGCCAACAGGGGACTGAAGCTTTCTTT. The full variable domain, in which reference TRBV5-6 and TRBJ1-1 provide the parts outside the CDR3, is DAGVTQSPTHLIKTRGQQVTLRCSPKSGHDTVSWYQQALGQGPQFIFQYYEEEERQRGNFPDRFSGHQFPNYSSELNVNALLLGDSALYLCASSQQGTEAFFGQGTRLTVV.

Ten or more counts support this clonotype. J is TRBJ2-7 and V is TRBV20-1; D is ambiguous. The CDR3 covers 14 residues. Looked up from germline, CDR1 is DFQATT and CDR2 is SNEGSKA (reference sequence). V was shortened by 3 bases and J by 0 bases, with 12 bases between the two germline ends. For the CDR3, the DNA is TGCAGTGCTAGTGAGGTGGATTCCTCCTACGAGCAGTACTTC. The encoded protein is CSASEVDSSYEQYF.

The rearrangement uses TRBV12-3 or TRBV12-4 and TRBJ1-5; no clear D. This CDR3 has 12 amino acids. Trimming stripped 5 bases from V and 10 bases from J, with 12 bases between. CDR3 bases: TGTGCCAGCAGTATGAGCCTACACCCCCAGCATTTT. Its protein product is CASSMSLHPQHF.

Comment on this clonotype: A clone one base away is much larger, so this may be a read error. V is TRBV20-1 and J is TRBJ2-7; 8 bases fit TRBD1. The germline V gene encodes CDR1 DFQATT and CDR2 SNEGSKA (reference sequence). The junction had 7 bases not matched to a gene; V was cut back by 0 bases and J by 6 bases. This CDR3 is built from 14 residues. The CDR3 sequence is CSAREGQEAFEQYF. CDR3 nucleotide sequence: TGCAGTGCTAGAGAGGGACAGGAGGCCTTCGAGCAGTACTTC.

This clonotype was seen many times. J is TRBJ2-6 and V is TRBV13, with TRBD1 matching 7 bases. The germline V gene has CDR1 PRHDT and CDR2 FYEKMQ (reference sequence). The trim removed 0 bases at V and 1 base at J, leaving 6 bases unmatched. This CDR3 spans 18 amino acids. CDR3 region: CASSLGQGKRSGANVLTF. The CDR3 DNA sequence: TGTGCCAGCAGCTTAGGACAGGGGAAAAGGTCTGGGGCCAACGTCCTGACTTTC. The whole variable domain, filled in from reference TRBV13 and TRBJ2-6, reads AAGVIQSPRHLIKEKRETATLKCYPIPRHDTVYWYQQGPGQDPQFLISFYEKMQSDKGSIPDRFSAQQFSDYHSELNMSSLELGDSALYFCASSLGQGKRSGANVLTFGAGSRLTVL.

This clonotype has a count of ten or more. CDR3 loop: CASMRPGTTDTQYF. CDR3 bases: TGTGCCAGCATGCGTCCGGGGACCACAGATACGCAGTATTTT. The chain has TRBV12-3 or TRBV12-4 and TRBJ2-3; D tentatively fits TRBD1 or TRBD2 (5 bases each). V shed 7 bases and J shed 2 bases, with 13 bases lying between them. The CDR3 runs to 14 residues.